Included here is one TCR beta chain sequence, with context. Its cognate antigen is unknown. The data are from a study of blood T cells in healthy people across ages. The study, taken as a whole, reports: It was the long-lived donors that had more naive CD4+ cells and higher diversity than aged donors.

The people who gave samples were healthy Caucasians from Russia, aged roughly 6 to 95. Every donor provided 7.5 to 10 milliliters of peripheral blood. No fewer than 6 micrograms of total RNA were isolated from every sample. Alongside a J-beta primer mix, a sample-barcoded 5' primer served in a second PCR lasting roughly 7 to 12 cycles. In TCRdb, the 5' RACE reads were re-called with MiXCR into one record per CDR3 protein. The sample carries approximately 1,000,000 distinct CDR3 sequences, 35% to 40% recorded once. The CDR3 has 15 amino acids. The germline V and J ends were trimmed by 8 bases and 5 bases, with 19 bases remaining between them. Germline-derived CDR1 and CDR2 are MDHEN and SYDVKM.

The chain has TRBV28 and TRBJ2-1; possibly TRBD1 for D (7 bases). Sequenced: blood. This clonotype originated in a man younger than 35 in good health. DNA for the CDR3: TGTGCCAGCCCATCTAGGGGGGACAGTCACAATGAGCAGTTCTTC. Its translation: CASPSRGDSHNEQFF.